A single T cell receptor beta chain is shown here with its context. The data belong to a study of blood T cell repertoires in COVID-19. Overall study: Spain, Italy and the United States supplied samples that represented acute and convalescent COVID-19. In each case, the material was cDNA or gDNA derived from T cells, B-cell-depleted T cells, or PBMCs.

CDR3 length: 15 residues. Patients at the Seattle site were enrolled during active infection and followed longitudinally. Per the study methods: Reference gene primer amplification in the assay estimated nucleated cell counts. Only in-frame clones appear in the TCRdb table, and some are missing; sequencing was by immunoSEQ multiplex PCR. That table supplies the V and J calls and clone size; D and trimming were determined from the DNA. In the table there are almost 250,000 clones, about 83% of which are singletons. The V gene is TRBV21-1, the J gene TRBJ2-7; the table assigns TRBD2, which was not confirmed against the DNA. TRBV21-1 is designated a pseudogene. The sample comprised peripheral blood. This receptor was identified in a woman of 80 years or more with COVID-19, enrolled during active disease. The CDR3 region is CASRPQASGGGEQYF. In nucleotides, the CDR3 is TGTGCCAGCAGACCTCAGGCTAGCGGGGGTGGGGAGCAGTACTTC.